The 14 T cell receptor beta chains below were found in one sample sequenced in a study of cytomegalovirus exposure and HLA in healthy donors (dated by TCRdb to the late 2010s). Libraries were constructed by the immunoSEQ multiplex PCR assay. For the multiplex PCR, a mixture combining 60 forward primers for TCR Vbeta segments and 13 reverse primers for TCR Jbeta segments was used. TCRdb's version of the immuneACCESS table is confined to in-frame rearrangements and falls short of the full clone set. An unresolved V gene accounts for under half of the shortfall where checked; the remainder is of unknown origin. Across this sample there are about 120,000 clones, with approximately 74% seen only once. The ten largest clones represent 4% of the sample. Sequencing used PBMCs. These TCRs come from a man between 35 and 55 years old in good health and CMV-seropositive.

The CDR3 region has the DNA TGTGCCAGCCCCCTCGGCGAGGGCAAGCAAGAGACCCAGTACTTC. It specifies CASPLGEGKQETQYF. The genes are TRBV2 and TRBJ2-5; a weak D match, TRBD2 (5 bases). Trimming took 8 bases from V and 2 from J, leaving 18 bases between them. The germline CDR1 and CDR2 sequences are SNHLY and FYNNEI. The CDR3 has 15 residues. Supplemented by reference TRBV2 and TRBJ2-5, the full variable domain reads EPEVTQTPSHQVTQMGQEVILRCVPISNHLYFYWYRQILGQKVEFLVSFYNNEISEKSEIFDDQFSVERPDGSNFTLKIRSTKLEDSAMYFCASPLGEGKQETQYFGPGTRLLVL.

This chain connects TRBV18 to TRBJ1-4; 9 bases fit TRBD1. V dropped 3 bases and J dropped 6; count of bases not matched to a gene: 5. Germline-derived CDR1 and CDR2 are KGHSH and LQKENI. The CDR3 has 15 amino acids. This chain's CDR3 is CASSPGDREDEKLFF. As DNA, the CDR3 is TGTGCCAGCTCACCCGGGGACAGGGAGGATGAAAAACTGTTTTTT.

The chain has TRBV30 and TRBJ2-1; D might be TRBD1 (5 bases). Trimming removed 4 bases from V and 5 bases from J, with 12 bases in between. The CDR3 consists of 13 residues. The germline V gene has CDR1 GTSNPN and CDR2 SVGIG (reference sequence). CDR3 sequence (DNA): TGTGCCTGGATTAGACCAGGGCACAATGAGCAGTTCTTC. Translating gives CAWIRPGHNEQFF.

The CDR3 loop is CASSLPGLAASYEQYF. Here the CDR3 DNA reads TGTGCCAGCAGTTTACCGGGACTAGCGGCCTCCTACGAGCAGTACTTC. V and J are TRBV28 and TRBJ2-7; TRBD2 matches at 11 bases. The germline gives CDR1 MDHEN, CDR2 SYDVKM. Trimming took 2 bases from V and 0 from J; bases not matched to a gene: 3. CDR3 size: 16 residues.

This sequence joins TRBV6-1 and TRBJ2-7, with 7 bases lining up with TRBD1. In germline, CDR1 is MNHNS, CDR2 SASEGT. The CDR3 totals 14 residues. V was pared by 6 bases and J by 6 bases, with 11 bases of the junction left unmatched. The CDR3 sequence: CASSPRQGDGEQYF. In DNA, the CDR3 is TGTGCCAGCAGCCCCCGACAGGGAGATGGCGAGCAGTACTTC.

The chain recombines TRBV15 with TRBJ2-5; 9 bases line up with TRBD2. Germline assignment: CDR1 LNHNV and CDR2 YYDKDF (reference sequence). With 5 bases clipped from V and 1 base from J, the junction kept 8 bases outside the gene matches. The CDR3 covers 16 residues. In DNA form, the CDR3 reads TGTGCCACCAGCTGGGTAGTAGCGGGGGTCCAAGAGACCCAGTACTTC. Translated: CATSWVVAGVQETQYF.

The chain recombines TRBV27 with TRBJ1-5; 8 bases are a match to TRBD1. From germline, CDR1 is MNHEY and CDR2 SMNVEV (reference sequence). V was pared by 6 bases and J by 4 bases, with 11 bases of the junction left unmatched. The CDR3 consists of 16 residues. CDR3 nucleotide sequence: TGTGCCAGCAGACTTAAGACAGGGGACACGAATCAGCCCCAGCATTTT. Its protein is CASRLKTGDTNQPQHF.

This rearrangement joins TRBV7-2 to TRBJ2-5; 8 bases fit TRBD1. V shed 5 bases and J 5 bases; nucleotides not matched to a gene: 10. This CDR3 is built from 15 residues. Germline V gives CDR1 SGHTA, CDR2 FQGNSA. CDR3 loop: CASSLMTGARETQYF. DNA for the CDR3: TGTGCCAGCAGCCTAATGACAGGGGCGCGGGAGACCCAGTACTTC. Full variable domain (outside the CDR3, taken from reference TRBV7-2 and TRBJ2-5): GAGVSQSPSNKVTEKGKDVELRCDPISGHTALYWYRQSLGQGLEFLIYFQGNSAPDKSGLPSDRFSAERTGGSVSTLTIQRTQQEDSAVYLCASSLMTGARETQYFGPGTRLLVL.

The chain recombines TRBV4-3 with TRBJ2-3; 14 bases align to TRBD2. Germline V CDR1 and CDR2: LGHNA, YSLEER. This CDR3 has 18 residues. With 0 bases clipped from V and 2 bases from J, the junction kept 4 bases outside the gene matches. The DNA of the CDR3 is TGCGCCAGCAGCCAAGAAGGGGGACTAGCGGGAGACACAGATACGCAGTATTTT. Protein product: CASSQEGGLAGDTDTQYF.

The chain recombines TRBV5-1 with TRBJ2-1; 10 positions match TRBD2. Germline lookup yields CDR1 SGHRS and CDR2 YFSETQ. The CDR3 is 15 residues long. V shed 2 bases and J 5 bases; nucleotides not matched to a gene: 4. The CDR3 loop reads CASSLLAGGNNEQFF. In DNA form, the CDR3 reads TGCGCCAGCAGCTTATTAGCGGGGGGCAACAATGAGCAGTTCTTC.

The chain uses TRBV4-2 and TRBJ2-1; D is uncertain. Germline lookup yields CDR1 LGHNA and CDR2 YNFKEQ. The length of the CDR3 is 17 residues. V shed 0 bases and J shed 4 bases, with 16 bases lying between them. The CDR3 nucleotides read TGTGCCAGCAGCCAAGAGGCGGTGCCCACCTTATACAATGAGCAGTTCTTC. This sequence encodes CASSQEAVPTLYNEQFF.

This clone was observed a few times. The V call is TRBV6-1, the J call TRBJ1-2; D may be TRBD1 (6 bases). The CDR3 sequence is 12 residues long. In germline, CDR1 is MNHNS, CDR2 SASEGT. The germline V and J ends were trimmed by 6 bases and 10 bases, with 15 bases remaining between them. DNA for the CDR3: TGTGCCAGCAGAGACAGGACCCTCGACTACACCTTC. This sequence encodes CASRDRTLDYTF.

The rearrangement links TRBV5-1 to TRBJ1-1; no definite D call. V shed 0 bases and J shed 0 bases, with 6 bases lying between them. The germline V gene encodes CDR1 SGHRS and CDR2 YFSETQ. The CDR3 spans 14 residues. Here the CDR3 reads CASSLGGMNTEAFF. CDR3 DNA: TGCGCCAGCAGCTTGGGAGGAATGAACACTGAAGCTTTCTTT.

The genes are TRBV7-9 and TRBJ2-7; 7 positions agree with TRBD1. Germline V gene sequence: CDR1 SEHNR, CDR2 FQNEAQ (reference sequence). With V trimmed by 3 bases and J by 5 bases, 7 bases remained unmatched. The CDR3 length is 14 residues. CDR3 bases: TGTGCCAGCAGCTTGGGACAGCAGGCGGACGAGCAGTACTTC. Translated: CASSLGQQADEQYF.